This T cell receptor beta chain originates from a study of blood T cell repertoires in COVID-19. Germline trimming cut 6 bases from V and 3 bases from J; bases unmatched to any gene: 5. The CDR3 has 14 residues. Per germline, CDR1 MNHEY and CDR2 SMNVEV (reference sequence). This clone was counted a few times. Here immunoSEQ multiplex PCR was the method, and the copy in TCRdb shows in-frame clones only, minus some. Counted here are about 200,000 clones, approximately 90% occurring once; the ten biggest clones make up 4.4%. The TCR was taken from a human donor in a cohort sampled during active COVID-19. V is TRBV27 and J is TRBJ2-1, with 7 positions matching TRBD2. Sequences were obtained from peripheral blood. For the CDR3, the DNA is TGTGCCAGCAGGCACGGGGGGATCTACAATGAGCAGTTCTTC. It encodes CASRHGGIYNEQFF.